The rows below give T cell receptor beta chains drawn from one sample of a study of beta chain features in type 1 diabetes. The assay was immunoSEQ multiplex PCR, and TCRdb's table has in-frame clones only and misses some. Here the sample spans 250,000 to 350,000 clones, more than 9.5% being singletons. The material sequenced was naive CD4+ T cells from blood. The source is a woman in her 30s in good health. The CDR3 runs from the conserved cysteine through the conserved F or W. A D gene is named only where the DNA matches it firmly. A clone size is listed for some rows: how often the clone was seen (once, few, many), or a class if it is expanded.

length: 13; size: .; V: TRBV29-1; J: TRBJ1-2; D: TRBD1; CDR3: CSVGRGPDYGYTF; DNA: TGCAGCGTCGGCAGGGGGCCCGACTATGGCTACACCTTC
length: 13; size: .; V: TRBV6-1; J: TRBJ2-1; D: .; CDR3: CASSDGTLNEQFF; DNA: TGTGCCAGCAGTGATGGGACACTGAATGAGCAGTTCTTC
length: 17; size: .; V: TRBV27; J: TRBJ2-2; D: TRBD1; CDR3: CASRRQGAVIYGGELFF; DNA: TGTGCCAGCCGTCGACAGGGGGCGGTAATATATGGCGGGGAGCTGTTTTTT
length: 15; size: few; V: TRBV7-2; J: TRBJ2-7; D: TRBD2; CDR3: CASSQTSGSWYEQYF; DNA: TGTGCCAGCAGCCAGACTAGCGGATCCTGGTACGAGCAGTACTTC
length: 16; size: few; V: TRBV21-1; J: TRBJ2-1; D: .; CDR3: CASSKEAEREGCEQFF; DNA: TGTGCCAGCAGCAAAGAGGCTGAGCGGGAGGGTTGTGAGCAGTTCTTC
length: 13; size: .; V: TRBV30; J: TRBJ1-1; D: .; CDR3: CAWSGSVLSRAFF; DNA: TGTGCCTGGAGTGGTAGCGTCCTCTCTAGAGCTTTCTTT
length: 12; size: many; V: TRBV7-2; J: TRBJ1-4; D: .; CDR3: CASSPLIGELFF; DNA: TGTGCCAGCAGCCCCCTGATAGGGGAACTGTTTTTT
length: 16; size: .; V: TRBV7-2; J: TRBJ2-3; D: TRBD2; CDR3: CASSGSGRGGADTQYF; DNA: TGTGCCAGCAGCGGTAGCGGGAGGGGGGGCGCAGATACGCAGTATTTT
length: 13; size: .; V: TRBV19; J: TRBJ2-7; D: TRBD2; CDR3: CASTSGGTLEQYF; DNA: TGTGCCAGTACTAGCGGCGGGACGCTCGAGCAGTACTTC
length: 13; size: few; V: TRBV30; J: TRBJ1-5; D: .; CDR3: CAWSGGSSVSQHF; DNA: TGTGCCTGGAGTGGAGGGTCGTCCGTGTCCCAGCATTTT
length: 16; size: .; V: TRBV6-6; J: TRBJ1-2; D: .; CDR3: CASSYGRDWGNYGYTF; DNA: TGTGCCAGCAGTTACGGGAGGGACTGGGGAAACTATGGCTACACCTTC
length: 14; size: .; V: TRBV30; J: TRBJ2-7; D: TRBD2; CDR3: CAWSRGSGSNEQYF; DNA: TGTGCCTGGAGCCGAGGGAGCGGGAGCAACGAGCAGTACTTC
length: 15; size: .; V: TRBV15; J: TRBJ2-7; D: .; CDR3: CATSRSHRGGDEQYF; DNA: TGTGCCACCAGCAGATCTCACAGGGGGGGTGACGAGCAGTACTTC
length: 13; size: .; V: TRBV7-3; J: TRBJ2-5; D: .; CDR3: CASSLRGQETQYF; DNA: TGTGCCAGCAGCTTACGGGGACAAGAGACCCAGTACTTC
length: 14; size: .; V: TRBV7-6; J: TRBJ2-1; D: .; CDR3: CASSLDSSYNEQFF; DNA: TGTGCCAGCAGCTTAGATAGCTCCTACAATGAGCAGTTCTTC